Following are 14 T cell receptor beta chains from one sample sequenced in a study of blood T cell repertoires in COVID-19. The method was immunoSEQ multiplex PCR; TCRdb's version includes in-frame clones alone and lacks a portion of them. The sample lists more than 200,000 clones, over 80% occurring once. What was sequenced was PBMCs or T cells enriched from blood (not recorded which). The receptors derive from a woman in her twenties or thirties who had been exposed to COVID-19.

This chain connects TRBV6-1 to TRBJ2-5; 8 nucleotides agree with TRBD1. The CDR3 extends over 15 amino acids. From germline, CDR1 is MNHNS and CDR2 SASEGT. V lost 1 base and J lost 4; bases outside the gene matches: 5. The CDR3 sequence: CASSEGTGLGETQYF. In DNA, the CDR3 is TGTGCCAGCAGTGAAGGGACAGGGTTGGGAGAGACCCAGTACTTC.

The chain uses TRBV5-5 and TRBJ1-2, with no clear D. CDR1 and CDR2 (germline): SGHKS, YYEKEE (reference sequence). The CDR3 consists of 14 residues. The V end lost 0 bases, the J end lost 2 bases, and 8 bases lay between the germline ends. The CDR3 region has the DNA TGTGCCAGCAGCTTGGTATTGTCGAACTATGGCTACACCTTC. Amino acids: CASSLVLSNYGYTF.

This chain links TRBV7-3 with TRBJ1-6; D may be TRBD1 (5 bases). The CDR3 is made up of 16 amino acids. Trimming removed 0 bases from V and 7 bases from J, with 13 bases in between. Germline V gene lookup returns CDR1 SGHTA and CDR2 FQGTGA. The CDR3 DNA reads as TGTGCCAGCAGCTTAACGGGAGGGGCTGGCAATTCACCCCTCCACTTT. Translating gives CASSLTGGAGNSPLHF.

This chain joins TRBV5-1 and TRBJ1-4, with 9 bases lining up with TRBD1. The ends lost 3 bases at V and 2 bases at J; junction bases unmatched: 2. Germline lookup yields CDR1 SGHRS and CDR2 YFSETQ. The CDR3 has 15 amino acids. This CDR3 reads CASSSDRGTNEKLFF. DNA for the CDR3: TGCGCCAGCAGCTCGGACAGGGGTACTAATGAAAAACTGTTTTTT.

To note about this clone: The same CDR3 can be traced to other DNA sequences in this sample. The chain carries TRBV5-4 and TRBJ2-7, with 7 bases fitting TRBD1. Looked up from germline, CDR1 is SGHNT and CDR2 is YYREEE (reference sequence). This CDR3 has 14 amino acids. Germline trimming cut 0 bases from V and 2 bases from J; bases unmatched to any gene: 2. The CDR3 nucleotides read TGTGCCAGCAGCTTGGACAGGGGACCCTACGAGCAGTACTTC. This gives the protein CASSLDRGPYEQYF.

The chain employs TRBV19 and TRBJ1-1, with 7 bases that match TRBD1. Germline assignment: CDR1 LNHDA and CDR2 SQIVND (reference sequence). The CDR3 runs 14 residues. V dropped 4 bases and J dropped 6; count of bases not matched to a gene: 8. The CDR3 bases are TGTGCCAGTAGTACCTCCGGACAGGCCGCTGAAGCTTTCTTT. It translates to CASSTSGQAAEAFF.

The chain joins TRBV5-4 to TRBJ2-1; D is undetermined. The CDR3 contains 11 residues. Germline CDR1 is SGHNT and CDR2 is YYREEE (reference sequence). With 2 bases removed from V and 7 bases from J, the gap between germline ends came to 4 bases. The CDR3 region has the DNA TGTGCCAGCAGCTTAACAAATGAGCAGTTCTTC. Translated: CASSLTNEQFF.

The chain carries TRBV6-1 and TRBJ2-1, with D maybe TRBD1 (6 bases). This CDR3 comprises 14 residues. The V gene's germline CDR1 is MNHNS and CDR2 SASEGT. The ends were cut back, 2 bases at V and 8 bases at J, with 13 bases in the middle. CDR3 protein: CASSEQGWNYEQFF. DNA for the CDR3: TGTGCCAGCAGTGAACAGGGGTGGAACTATGAGCAGTTCTTC.

The chain employs TRBV3-1 (or the pseudogene TRBV3-2) and TRBJ2-4, with D possibly being TRBD1 (6 bases). The V end lost 5 bases, the J end lost 0 bases, and 14 bases lay between the germline ends. Germline-derived CDR1 and CDR2 are LGHDT and YNNKEL (reference sequence). The CDR3 sequence is 16 residues long. CDR3 DNA: TGTGCCAGCAGCAGACAGGCTCCTTTAGCCAAAAACATTCAGTACTTC. Its protein product is CASSRQAPLAKNIQYF.

The chain carries TRBV7-2 and TRBJ2-1, with 11 bases aligning to TRBD1. CDR1 SGHTA and CDR2 FQGNSA come from the germline V gene. The V and J ends lost 5 bases and 4 bases, in that order; junction bases with no gene match: 10. The CDR3 covers 17 residues. CDR3 coding DNA: TGTGCCAGCAGCGTACAGGACAGGGGGCGTTTTTACAATGAGCAGTTCTTC. Its protein product is CASSVQDRGRFYNEQFF.

The chain has TRBV7-9 and TRBJ1-2; D remains unclear. The CDR3 has 17 amino acids. Germline CDR1 SEHNR, CDR2 FQNEAQ (reference sequence). Trimming removed 0 bases from V and 4 bases from J, with 18 bases in between. The DNA of the CDR3 is TGTGCCAGCAGCTTAGCGCCGAGGCCGCTACGTGGCTATGGCTACACCTTC. It is translated as CASSLAPRPLRGYGYTF.

V and J are TRBV11-2 and TRBJ1-6; perhaps TRBD1 as D (6 bases). The germline V and J ends were trimmed by 0 bases and 10 bases, with 13 bases remaining between them. Germline values: CDR1 SGHAT, CDR2 FQNNGV. The CDR3 contains 15 residues. The CDR3: CASSLDTRGRSPLHF. The CDR3 DNA reads as TGTGCCAGCAGCTTAGATACCAGGGGCAGGTCACCCCTCCACTTT.

The J gene is TRBJ2-6, the V gene TRBV7-9; tentatively, D is TRBD1 (6 bases). Germline CDR1 and CDR2: SEHNR and FQNEAQ (reference sequence). With 5 bases removed from V and 0 bases from J, the gap between germline ends came to 14 bases. This CDR3 region has 17 residues. Written as DNA, the CDR3 is TGTGCCAGCAGCATGAGGACAGTTCTCTCTGGGGCCAACGTCCTGACTTTC. Its protein is CASSMRTVLSGANVLTF.

The gene calls are TRBV4-2 and TRBJ2-1, with TRBD2 as a possible D gene (6 bases). Germline values: CDR1 LGHNA, CDR2 YNFKEQ. The length of the CDR3 is 16 residues. Trimming took 1 base from V and 2 from J, leaving 12 bases between them. The CDR3 loop reads CASSQAVGRPYNEQFF. CDR3 nucleotides: TGTGCCAGCAGCCAAGCAGTGGGGAGGCCCTACAATGAGCAGTTCTTC.